The T cell receptor (beta chain) under discussion was sequenced for a study of human T cells and chemical hapten exposure. Study-wide points: Against controls, expanded TCRs gave rise to significantly more large CDR3 similarity clusters.

This CDR3 comprises 16 residues. Per germline, CDR1 SGHTA and CDR2 FQGTGA. Trimming removed 1 base at V and 8 bases at J, with 15 bases between. The study's library attached unique molecular identifiers to single cDNA molecules. TCRdb used MiXCR to reprocess the reads, holding one entry per CDR3 protein. The table lists 2,500 or so distinct CDR3 sequences, 40% to 55% of them singletons, with around 10% in the top ten. In regard to this clonotype: Its antigen is unidentified.

Specified treatment: therapeutic diphenylcyclopropenone sensitization with weekly scalp DPC. This chain uses TRBV7-3 with TRBJ1-6, with D possibly being TRBD1 (6 bases). The sequence was collected from an adult with alopecia areata. Some clones in this sample may be carry-over from other donors' samples. This table probably holds off-target reads from a library built for another chain. The starting material was whole blood, obtained before DPC sensitization or 2, 6, or about 24 weeks after (not recorded which). CDR3 region: CASSLRLSGADSPLHF. CDR3 nucleotides: TGTGCCAGCAGCTTAAGATTGTCAGGGGCGGATTCACCCCTCCACTTT.